Below, 26 T cell receptor beta chains from the same sample are listed, as sequenced in a study of early T cells in non-severe SARS-CoV-2 infection (dated by TCRdb to the early 2020s). The method was 5' RACE. The instrument given in TCRdb is NextSeq 500. Through fastp at Q25 and MiXCR, TCRdb rebuilt clones from the public reads, retaining in-frame beta chains. Each entry is one CDR3 protein sequence, shown with its most common DNA and genes. This sample gives tens of thousands of distinct CDR3 sequences in total; around 11% of them show up just once. The ten largest clonotypes hold roughly a tenth of the sample. The specimen was whole blood. The receptors were sampled from an adult who was a healthcare worker with PCR-confirmed SARS-CoV-2 infection or an uninfected control (not recorded which).

The CDR3 DNA reads as TGCAGTGCTAGCCAGAGCTTTAGCACAGATACGCAGTATTTT. It yields the protein CSASQSFSTDTQYF. The rearrangement joins TRBV20-1 to TRBJ2-3, with D unclear. The CDR3 consists of 14 residues. V gave up 3 bases and J gave up 0 bases, with 10 bases separating them. Per the germline V gene, CDR1 is DFQATT and CDR2 is SNEGSKA (reference sequence).

There are a few counts of this clonotype. The V call is TRBV6-5, the J call TRBJ2-6; 11 nucleotides align to TRBD2. The CDR3 totals 18 residues. Trimming removed 0 bases from V and 4 bases from J; junction bases left unmatched: 5. Germline V gene data show CDR1 as MNHEY and CDR2 as SVGAGI. The CDR3 DNA follows: TGTGCCAGCAGTTACTCATTAGCGGGAGGGTCGGGGGCCAACGTCCTGACTTTC. Translation gives CASSYSLAGGSGANVLTF.

This clonotype came up many times. The V gene is TRBV9, the J gene TRBJ2-7; maybe TRBD1 (6 bases). Looked up from germline, CDR1 is SGDLS and CDR2 is YYNGEE. The V end lost 4 bases, the J end lost 3 bases, and 14 bases lay between the germline ends. This CDR3 has 14 amino acids. The DNA of the CDR3 is TGTGCCAGCAGCCTGTCAGGGGAGCGCTACGAGCAGTACTTC. It codes for CASSLSGERYEQYF. The whole variable domain, filled in from reference TRBV9 and TRBJ2-7, reads DSGVTQTPKHLITATGQRVTLRCSPRSGDLSVYWYQQSLDQGLQFLIQYYNGEERAKGNILERFSAQQFPDLHSELNLSSLELGDSALYFCASSLSGERYEQYFGPGTRLTVT.

This clonotype was seen many times. The chain links TRBV11-3 to TRBJ1-6; tentatively, D is TRBD1 (6 bases). Trimming took 1 base from V and 9 from J, leaving 13 bases between them. Germline CDR1 and CDR2: SGHNT and YENEEA. This CDR3 contains 15 residues. CDR3 amino acids: CASSLGQVEGSPLHF. The CDR3 coding sequence is TGTGCCAGCAGCTTAGGACAGGTCGAGGGTTCACCCCTCCACTTT.

The chain couples TRBV6-5 to TRBJ2-5, with D possibly matching TRBD1 (6 bases). Germline CDR1 MNHEY, CDR2 SVGAGI. The CDR3 is 14 amino acids. V was cut by 5 bases and J by 0 bases, with 10 bases left in between. CDR3 nucleotides: TGTGCCAGCAGTCTCGGGACATACCAAGAGACCCAGTACTTC. This translates into CASSLGTYQETQYF.

In this sample, this clonotype turned up a few times. The chain couples TRBV10-3 to TRBJ2-7; TRBD2 aligns across 14 bases. Losses at the gene ends were 4 bases for V and 0 bases for J; bases not matched to a gene: 8. The CDR3 is made up of 18 amino acids. Germline CDR1 ENHRY, CDR2 SYGVKD. CDR3 in DNA: TGTGCCATCAGTGCCACCGGGACTAGCGGGAGAAGCTCCTACGAGCAGTACTTC. This sequence encodes CAISATGTSGRSSYEQYF.

This clonotype was counted many times. The chain couples TRBV19 to TRBJ2-1; 14 bases align to TRBD2. V shed 6 bases, J shed 5 bases, and the junction held 3 bases outside the gene matches. The CDR3 has 15 amino acids. The germline gives CDR1 LNHDA, CDR2 SQIVND (reference sequence). In DNA, the CDR3 is TGTGCCAGTAGGACTAGCGGGAGGGCCAACAATGAGCAGTTCTTC. Amino acid sequence: CASRTSGRANNEQFF.

This clonotype was seen a handful of times. The gene calls are TRBV7-2 and TRBJ2-4; D is perhaps TRBD1 (6 bases). The V end was cut by 1 base, the J end by 8 bases, with 12 bases between. This CDR3 spans 14 amino acids. The germline V gene has CDR1 SGHTA and CDR2 FQGNSA. Here the CDR3 reads CASSLVSGVDIQYF. Here the CDR3 DNA reads TGTGCCAGCAGCTTAGTATCAGGGGTAGACATTCAGTACTTC.

The gene calls are TRBV16 and TRBJ2-7; 7 nucleotides agree with TRBD1. The CDR3 consists of 13 residues. After removal of 4 bases from V and 6 bases from J, the junction contained 6 bases not matched to a gene. Germline V gene data show CDR1 as KGHSY and CDR2 as FQNENV. The chain's CDR3 is CASSPSTGAEQYF. The CDR3 DNA reads as TGTGCCAGCAGCCCCTCTACAGGGGCCGAGCAGTACTTC.

This clonotype was observed a handful of times. V usage is TRBV20-1 and J usage is TRBJ2-7; possibly TRBD1 or TRBD2 for D (5 bases each). The length of the CDR3 is 12 residues. Germline loops: CDR1 DFQATT, CDR2 SNEGSKA (reference sequence). V was shortened by 4 bases and J by 6 bases, with 13 bases between the two germline ends. CDR3 amino acids: CSAKHPGSEQYF. The CDR3 DNA is TGCAGTGCTAAACACCCAGGGAGCGAGCAGTACTTC.

This clonotype was counted at least ten times. The chain is built from TRBV2 and TRBJ1-1, with TRBD1 matching 7 bases. After removal of 1 base from V and 5 bases from J, the junction contained 4 bases not matched to a gene. This CDR3 contains 14 residues. The germline gives CDR1 SNHLY, CDR2 FYNNEI. The CDR3 region has the DNA TGTGCCAGCAGTGAAGAGTCAGGGGGTACTGAAGCTTTCTTT. This translates into CASSEESGGTEAFF.

This clonotype was detected many times. The gene calls are TRBV12-3 or TRBV12-4 and TRBJ1-1; D remains unclear. Trimming removed 3 bases from V and 4 bases from J, with 12 bases in between. This CDR3 is 14 amino acids long. CDR3 bases: TGTGCCAGCAGTTTCGGGGTGAGAGGCACTGAAGCTTTCTTT. Amino acid sequence: CASSFGVRGTEAFF.

This clonotype came up a few times. The chain joins TRBV6-5 to TRBJ2-7, with D tentatively TRBD2 (6 bases). V was shortened by 3 bases and J by 3 bases, with 24 bases between the two germline ends. This CDR3 contains 18 residues. Germline V gene sequence: CDR1 MNHEY, CDR2 SVGAGI. The CDR3, as DNA: TGTGCCAGCAGTTATTCCACAGCTGGGGCTAGCGATAGCTACGAGCAGTACTTC. The encoded protein is CASSYSTAGASDSYEQYF.

Remarks on this clonotype: At one of its ends the junction is not consistent with the germline gene, which may arise from a read error. The chain couples TRBV7-9 to TRBJ2-2; perhaps TRBD1 as D (6 bases). Germline assignment: CDR1 SEHNR and CDR2 FQNEAQ (reference sequence). The CDR3 runs 12 residues. CDR3 nucleotide sequence: TGTGCCAGCAGCTGGGACACCAGGGAGCTGTTTTTT. It specifies CASSWDTRELFF.

There are a few counts of this clonotype. The genes are TRBV19 and TRBJ2-7; possible D gene TRBD2, 6 bases. Germline CDR1 is LNHDA and CDR2 is SQIVND (reference sequence). V was pared by 5 bases and J by 5 bases, with 16 bases between. This CDR3 spans 14 amino acids. This CDR3 reads CASSSAGKEHEQYF. The CDR3 DNA reads TGTGCCAGTAGTTCGGCGGGGAAGGAACACGAGCAGTACTTC. Complete variable domain (other parts from reference TRBV19 and TRBJ2-7): DGGITQSPKYLFRKEGQNVTLSCEQNLNHDAMYWYRQDPGQGLRLIYYSQIVNDFQKGDIAEGYSVSREKKESFPLTVTSAQKNPTAFYLCASSSAGKEHEQYFGPGTRLTVT.

This clonotype was counted a few times. At one end the junction does not follow the germline gene, possibly because of a read error. This chain uses TRBV15 with TRBJ1-1; no reliable D call. This CDR3 is 15 amino acids long. Looked up from germline, CDR1 is LNHNV and CDR2 is YYDKDF (reference sequence). CDR3 sequence reads: CATSREWRIATEAFF. DNA of the CDR3: TGTGCCACCAGCAGAGAATGGCGGATTGCCACTGAAGCTTTCTTC.

This clonotype was counted between two and nine times. The chain couples TRBV6-2 or TRBV6-3 to TRBJ2-7; tentatively, D is TRBD1 (6 bases). The length of the CDR3 is 16 residues. Germline CDR1 MNHEY, CDR2 SVGEGT. The V end lost 7 bases, the J end lost 3 bases, and 22 bases lay between the germline ends. Here the CDR3 DNA reads TGTGCCAGCATCGAGGGGGTAGATTCGGGAATCTACGAGCAGTACTTC. This sequence encodes CASIEGVDSGIYEQYF.

This clonotype occurred a few times. The chain joins TRBV5-1 to TRBJ2-1; D is unclear. Germline lookup yields CDR1 SGHRS and CDR2 YFSETQ. The CDR3 covers 15 residues. V lost 0 bases to trimming and J lost 6 bases, with 13 bases between them. The CDR3, as DNA: TGCGCCAGCAGCTTGGATGGTAGTTATCGCAATGAGCAGTTCTTC. Translated, it gives CASSLDGSYRNEQFF.

In its sample, this clonotype was seen a few times. The gene calls are TRBV27 and TRBJ2-3; 13 bases map to TRBD2. J was trimmed by 2 bases and V by 6 bases; bases with no gene match: 11. The germline V gene has CDR1 MNHEY and CDR2 SMNVEV (reference sequence). The CDR3 spans 18 residues. The CDR3 is CASSSTPGLAGYTDTQYF. The CDR3, as DNA: TGTGCCAGCAGCTCCACACCGGGACTAGCGGGGTACACAGATACGCAGTATTTT.

This chain joins TRBV29-1 and TRBJ2-7; the D call may be TRBD1 or TRBD2 (6 bases each). Germline CDR1 SQVTM, CDR2 ANQGSEA. This CDR3 has 14 residues. V was pared by 1 base and J by 7 bases, with 17 bases between. The CDR3 coding sequence is TGCAGCGTTGAAGCGGGGGACAAACAAGGAGAGCAGTACTTC. It is translated as CSVEAGDKQGEQYF.

Only a few counts were recorded for this clonotype. This rearrangement joins TRBV9 to TRBJ2-6; 8 bases align to TRBD1. With V trimmed by 0 bases and J by 0 bases, 5 bases remained unmatched. The CDR3 is 18 residues long. The germline gives CDR1 SGDLS, CDR2 YYNGEE. Here the CDR3 DNA reads TGTGCCAGCAGCGTAGACCGGACAGGGTCCTCTGGGGCCAACGTCCTGACTTTC. Amino acids: CASSVDRTGSSGANVLTF. Looking up the rest from reference TRBV9 and TRBJ2-6 gives the full variable domain: DSGVTQTPKHLITATGQRVTLRCSPRSGDLSVYWYQQSLDQGLQFLIQYYNGEERAKGNILERFSAQQFPDLHSELNLSSLELGDSALYFCASSVDRTGSSGANVLTFGAGSRLTVL.

This clonotype has more than one count but fewer than ten. The chain carries TRBV19 and TRBJ2-7; 9 positions agree with TRBD1. The trim removed 5 bases at V and 6 bases at J, leaving 11 bases unmatched. The CDR3 loop spans 15 amino acids. Germline V gives CDR1 LNHDA, CDR2 SQIVND (reference sequence). Here the CDR3 DNA reads TGTGCCAGTAGTTTAATCCGGGACAGGGCGTGCGAGCAGTACTTC. Protein product: CASSLIRDRACEQYF.

This clonotype has more than one count but fewer than ten. V and J are TRBV20-1 and TRBJ2-1; no clear D. The V and J ends lost 0 bases and 6 bases respectively, with 12 bases between them. The V gene's germline CDR1 is DFQATT and CDR2 SNEGSKA (reference sequence). The CDR3 covers 14 residues. The CDR3: CSARDRLQPNEQFF. The CDR3 region has the DNA TGCAGTGCTAGAGATAGGCTGCAGCCCAATGAGCAGTTCTTC.

This clonotype was detected ten times or more. This chain links TRBV19 with TRBJ2-4; D is unclear. Germline-derived CDR1 and CDR2 are LNHDA and SQIVND (reference sequence). V lost 4 bases and J 0 bases, leaving 22 bases between the germline ends. The CDR3 has 19 amino acids. The CDR3 DNA reads TGTGCCAGTAGTACTCGGACGGTCCCTCATCGCTTAGCCAAAAACATTCAGTACTTC. Its translation is CASSTRTVPHRLAKNIQYF.

This clonotype was detected only a few times. One end of the junction is discordant with germline, which a read error may explain. The rearrangement uses TRBV20-1 and TRBJ2-3; 8 positions agree with TRBD2. The CDR3 runs 15 residues. Germline V gene lookup returns CDR1 DFQATT and CDR2 SNEGSKA (reference sequence). Here the CDR3 reads CSARVIAGSRDTQYF. The CDR3 nucleotides read TGCAGTGCTAGGGTAATAGCGGGAAGCAGAGATACGCAGTATTTT.

This clonotype was seen ten or more times. The V gene is TRBV7-2, the J gene TRBJ1-5; tentative D call: TRBD1 (5 bases). In germline, CDR1 is SGHTA, CDR2 FQGNSA. V was cut by 5 bases and J by 6 bases, with 11 bases left in between. This CDR3 has 13 amino acids. DNA for the CDR3: TGTGCCAGCAGCCCCGTAGGGACTCAGCCCCAGCATTTT. It yields the protein CASSPVGTQPQHF.